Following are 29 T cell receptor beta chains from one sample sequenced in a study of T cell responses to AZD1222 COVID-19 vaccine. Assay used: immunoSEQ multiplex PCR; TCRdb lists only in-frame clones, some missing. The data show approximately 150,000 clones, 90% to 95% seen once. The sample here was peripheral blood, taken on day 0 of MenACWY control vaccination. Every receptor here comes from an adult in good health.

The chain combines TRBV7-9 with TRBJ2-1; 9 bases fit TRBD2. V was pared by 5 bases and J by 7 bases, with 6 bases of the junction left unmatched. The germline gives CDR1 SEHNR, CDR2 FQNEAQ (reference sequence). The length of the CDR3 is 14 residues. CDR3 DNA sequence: TGTGCCAGCAGCCCCGGACTAGCGAAGAATGAGCAGTTCTTC. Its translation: CASSPGLAKNEQFF.

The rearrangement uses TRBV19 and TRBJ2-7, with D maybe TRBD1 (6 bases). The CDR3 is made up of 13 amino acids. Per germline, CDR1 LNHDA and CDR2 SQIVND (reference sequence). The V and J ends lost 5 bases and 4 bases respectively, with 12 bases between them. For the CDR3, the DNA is TGTGCCAGTAGTCCGGACAGTCCTTACGAGCAGTACTTC. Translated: CASSPDSPYEQYF.

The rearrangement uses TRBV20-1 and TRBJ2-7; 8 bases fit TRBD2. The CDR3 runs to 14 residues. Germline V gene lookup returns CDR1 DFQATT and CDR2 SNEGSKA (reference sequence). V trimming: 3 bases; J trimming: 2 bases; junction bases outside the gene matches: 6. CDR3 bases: TGCAGTGCTAGTTTAGTCGGGGGGGCCTACGAGCAGTACTTC. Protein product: CSASLVGGAYEQYF.

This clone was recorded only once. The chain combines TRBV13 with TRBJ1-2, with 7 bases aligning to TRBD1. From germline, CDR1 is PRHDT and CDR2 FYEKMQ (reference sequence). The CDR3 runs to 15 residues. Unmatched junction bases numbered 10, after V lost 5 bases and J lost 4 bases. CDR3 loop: CASSIRQGQSYGYTF. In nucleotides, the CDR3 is TGTGCCAGCAGCATTCGACAGGGACAATCCTATGGCTACACCTTC.

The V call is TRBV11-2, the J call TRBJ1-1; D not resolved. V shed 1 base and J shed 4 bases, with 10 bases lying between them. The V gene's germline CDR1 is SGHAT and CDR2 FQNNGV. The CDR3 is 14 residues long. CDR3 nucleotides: TGTGCCAGCAGCTTAGCGAACCGGGCCACTGAAGCTTTCTTT. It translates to CASSLANRATEAFF.

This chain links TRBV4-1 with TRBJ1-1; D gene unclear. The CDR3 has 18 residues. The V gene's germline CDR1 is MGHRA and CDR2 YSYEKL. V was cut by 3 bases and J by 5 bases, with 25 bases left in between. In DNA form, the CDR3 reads TGCGCCAGCAGCCATCTTTCTAATGGGGAGTCGGGGAGGACTGAAGCTTTCTTT. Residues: CASSHLSNGESGRTEAFF.

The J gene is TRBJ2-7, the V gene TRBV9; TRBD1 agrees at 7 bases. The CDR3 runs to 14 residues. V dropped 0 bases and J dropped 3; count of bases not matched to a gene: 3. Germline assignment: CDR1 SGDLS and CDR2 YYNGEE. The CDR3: CASSVGDRSYEQYF. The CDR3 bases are TGTGCCAGCAGCGTAGGGGACAGAAGCTACGAGCAGTACTTC. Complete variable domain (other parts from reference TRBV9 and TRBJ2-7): DSGVTQTPKHLITATGQRVTLRCSPRSGDLSVYWYQQSLDQGLQFLIQYYNGEERAKGNILERFSAQQFPDLHSELNLSSLELGDSALYFCASSVGDRSYEQYFGPGTRLTVT.

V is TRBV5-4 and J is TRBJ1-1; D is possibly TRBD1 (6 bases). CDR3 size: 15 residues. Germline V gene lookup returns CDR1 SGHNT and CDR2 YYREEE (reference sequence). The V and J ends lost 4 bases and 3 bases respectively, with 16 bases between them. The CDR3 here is CASSPQGRVDTEAFF. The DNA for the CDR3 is TGTGCCAGCAGCCCACAGGGAAGGGTTGACACTGAAGCTTTCTTT.

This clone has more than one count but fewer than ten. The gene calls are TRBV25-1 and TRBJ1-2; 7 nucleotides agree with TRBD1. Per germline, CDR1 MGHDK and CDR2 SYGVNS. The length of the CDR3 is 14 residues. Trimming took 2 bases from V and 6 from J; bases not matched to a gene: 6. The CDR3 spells CASSEGGTDNGYTF. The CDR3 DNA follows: TGTGCCAGCAGTGAAGGCGGGACAGATAATGGCTACACCTTC.

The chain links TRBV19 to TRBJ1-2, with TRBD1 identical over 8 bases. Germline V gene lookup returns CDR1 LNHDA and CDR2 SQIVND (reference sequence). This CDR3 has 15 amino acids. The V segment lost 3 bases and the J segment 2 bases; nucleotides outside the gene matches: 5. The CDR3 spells CASSIFQGANYGYTF. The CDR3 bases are TGTGCCAGTAGTATTTTCCAGGGGGCGAACTATGGCTACACCTTC.

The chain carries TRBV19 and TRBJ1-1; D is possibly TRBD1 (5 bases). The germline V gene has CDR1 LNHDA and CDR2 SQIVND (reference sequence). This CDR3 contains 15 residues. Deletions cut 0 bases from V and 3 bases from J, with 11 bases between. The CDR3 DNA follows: TGTGCCAGTAGTATAGATCTGGGGGGAGACACTGAAGCTTTCTTT. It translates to CASSIDLGGDTEAFF.

CDR3 in DNA: TGTGCCTGGAGCCCCGCCAGGGGCGGTTCACCCCTCCACTTT. This translates into CAWSPARGGSPLHF. The V call is TRBV30, the J call TRBJ1-6, with D possibly TRBD1 on 6 matching bases. V was shortened by 3 bases and J by 9 bases, with 15 bases between the two germline ends. In germline, CDR1 is GTSNPN, CDR2 SVGIG (reference sequence). There are 14 residues in the CDR3. Combining the CDR3 with reference TRBV30 and TRBJ1-6 gives the whole variable domain SQTIHQWPATLVQPVGSPLSLECTVEGTSNPNLYWYRQAAGRGLQLLFYSVGIGQISSEVPQNLSASRPQDRQFILSSKKLLLSDSGFYLCAWSPARGGSPLHFGNGTRLTVT.

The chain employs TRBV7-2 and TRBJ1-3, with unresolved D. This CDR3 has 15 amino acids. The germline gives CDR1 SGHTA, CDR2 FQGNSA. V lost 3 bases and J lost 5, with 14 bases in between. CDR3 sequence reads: CASSLAPSERNTIYF. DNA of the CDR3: TGTGCCAGCAGCTTGGCCCCATCAGAGCGAAACACCATATATTTT.

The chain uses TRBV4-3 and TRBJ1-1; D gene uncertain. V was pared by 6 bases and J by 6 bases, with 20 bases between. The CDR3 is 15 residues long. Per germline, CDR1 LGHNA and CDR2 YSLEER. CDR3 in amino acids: CASSPSSPPSPEAFF. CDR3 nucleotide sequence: TGCGCCAGCAGTCCTTCGAGCCCTCCATCGCCTGAAGCTTTCTTT.

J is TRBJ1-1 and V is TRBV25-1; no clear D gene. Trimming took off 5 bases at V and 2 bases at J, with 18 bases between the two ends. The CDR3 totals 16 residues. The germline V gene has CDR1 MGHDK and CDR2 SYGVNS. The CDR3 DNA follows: TGTGCCAGCAGTACCTCCCGGAGGCAGCTCAACACTGAAGCTTTCTTT. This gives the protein CASSTSRRQLNTEAFF.

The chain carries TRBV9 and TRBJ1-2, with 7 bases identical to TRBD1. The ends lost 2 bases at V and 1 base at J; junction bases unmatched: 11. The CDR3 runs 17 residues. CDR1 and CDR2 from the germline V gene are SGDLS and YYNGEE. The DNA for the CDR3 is TGTGCCAGCAGCGTTCGTAACAGGGGACAGAGTAACTATGGCTACACCTTC. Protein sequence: CASSVRNRGQSNYGYTF. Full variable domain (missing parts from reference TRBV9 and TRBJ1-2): DSGVTQTPKHLITATGQRVTLRCSPRSGDLSVYWYQQSLDQGLQFLIQYYNGEERAKGNILERFSAQQFPDLHSELNLSSLELGDSALYFCASSVRNRGQSNYGYTFGSGTRLTVV.

The CDR3 sequence is CASGLGQGAQPQHF. The CDR3 nucleotides read TGTGCTAGTGGTTTGGGACAGGGGGCTCAGCCCCAGCATTTT. V usage is TRBV12-5 and J usage is TRBJ1-5, with 10 bases identical to TRBD1. Trimming at V came to 1 base and at J to 6 bases, leaving 0 bases not matched to a gene. Germline V gives CDR1 LGHNT, CDR2 FRNRAP. The CDR3 consists of 14 residues.

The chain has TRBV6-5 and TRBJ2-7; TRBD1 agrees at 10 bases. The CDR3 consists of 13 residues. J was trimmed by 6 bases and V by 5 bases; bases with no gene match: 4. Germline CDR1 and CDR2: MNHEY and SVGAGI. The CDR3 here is CASSRQGASEQYF. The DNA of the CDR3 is TGTGCCAGCAGTCGACAGGGGGCTAGCGAGCAGTACTTC.

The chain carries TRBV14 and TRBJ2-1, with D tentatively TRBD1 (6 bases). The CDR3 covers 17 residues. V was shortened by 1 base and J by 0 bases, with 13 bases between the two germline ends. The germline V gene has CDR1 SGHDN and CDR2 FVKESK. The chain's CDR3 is CASSQGRRGGSYNEQFF. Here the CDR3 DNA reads TGTGCCAGCAGCCAAGGGCGCCGAGGGGGCTCCTACAATGAGCAGTTCTTC. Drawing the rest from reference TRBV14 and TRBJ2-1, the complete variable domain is EAGVTQFPSHSVIEKGQTVTLRCDPISGHDNLYWYRRVMGKEIKFLLHFVKESKQDESGMPNNRFLAERTGGTYSTLKVQPAELEDSGVYFCASSQGRRGGSYNEQFFGPGTRLTVL.

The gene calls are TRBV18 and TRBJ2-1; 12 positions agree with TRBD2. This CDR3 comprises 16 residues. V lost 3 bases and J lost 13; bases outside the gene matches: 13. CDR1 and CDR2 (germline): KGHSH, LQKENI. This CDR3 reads CASSPVRRLAGDSQFF. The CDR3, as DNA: TGTGCCAGCTCACCCGTCCGGAGACTAGCGGGAGATTCTCAGTTCTTC. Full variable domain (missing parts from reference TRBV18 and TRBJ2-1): NAGVMQNPRHLVRRRGQEARLRCSPMKGHSHVYWYRQLPEEGLKFMVYLQKENIIDESGMPKERFSAEFPKEGPSILRIQQVVRGDSAAYFCASSPVRRLAGDSQFFGPGTRLTVL.

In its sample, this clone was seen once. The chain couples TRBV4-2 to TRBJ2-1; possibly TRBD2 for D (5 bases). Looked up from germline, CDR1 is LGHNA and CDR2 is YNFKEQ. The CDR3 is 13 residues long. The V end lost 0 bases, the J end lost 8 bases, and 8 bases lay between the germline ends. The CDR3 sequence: CASSQDQRDEQFF. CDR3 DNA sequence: TGTGCCAGCAGCCAAGATCAGAGGGATGAGCAGTTCTTC.

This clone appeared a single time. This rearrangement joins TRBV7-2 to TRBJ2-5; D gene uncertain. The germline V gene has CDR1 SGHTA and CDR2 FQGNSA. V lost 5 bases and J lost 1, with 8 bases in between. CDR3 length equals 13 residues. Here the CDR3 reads CASSARPQETQYF. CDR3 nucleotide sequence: TGTGCCAGCAGCGCTAGACCCCAAGAGACCCAGTACTTC. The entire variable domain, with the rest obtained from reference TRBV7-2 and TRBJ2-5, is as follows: GAGVSQSPSNKVTEKGKDVELRCDPISGHTALYWYRQSLGQGLEFLIYFQGNSAPDKSGLPSDRFSAERTGGSVSTLTIQRTQQEDSAVYLCASSARPQETQYFGPGTRLLVL.

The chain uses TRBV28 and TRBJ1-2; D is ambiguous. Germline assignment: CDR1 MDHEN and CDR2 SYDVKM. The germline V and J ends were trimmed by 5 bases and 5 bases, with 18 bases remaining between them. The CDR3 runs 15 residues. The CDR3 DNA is TGTGCCAGCAGTATCGTCCACGGCCTGGCTTATGGCTACACCTTC. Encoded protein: CASSIVHGLAYGYTF.

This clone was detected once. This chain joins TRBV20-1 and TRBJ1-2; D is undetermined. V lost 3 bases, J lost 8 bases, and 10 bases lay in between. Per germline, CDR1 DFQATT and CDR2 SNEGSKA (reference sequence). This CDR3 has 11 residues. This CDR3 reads CSASDTVGYTF. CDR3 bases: TGCAGTGCTAGTGACACTGTGGGCTACACCTTC.

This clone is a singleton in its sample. This chain's CDR3 is CASSTGRGINQPQHF. The CDR3, as DNA: TGTGCCAGCAGCACCGGACGGGGGATCAATCAGCCCCAGCATTTT. The chain couples TRBV5-6 to TRBJ1-5; weak D call: TRBD1 (5 bases). CDR3 length: 15 residues. Germline V lookup: CDR1 SGHDT, CDR2 YYEEEE. The V gene lost 4 bases and the J gene lost 3 bases, with 14 bases spanning the gap.

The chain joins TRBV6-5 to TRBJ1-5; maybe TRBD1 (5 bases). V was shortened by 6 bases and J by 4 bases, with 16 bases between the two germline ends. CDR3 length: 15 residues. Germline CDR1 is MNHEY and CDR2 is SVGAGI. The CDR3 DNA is TGTGCCAGCAGGAGGGGCCAGGGCGGGAATCAGCCCCAGCATTTT. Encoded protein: CASRRGQGGNQPQHF.

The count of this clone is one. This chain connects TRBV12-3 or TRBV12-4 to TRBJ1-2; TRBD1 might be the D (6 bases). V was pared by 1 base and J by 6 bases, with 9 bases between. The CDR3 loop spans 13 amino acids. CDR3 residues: CASSLVAGDGYTF. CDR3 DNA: TGTGCCAGCAGTTTAGTCGCAGGGGATGGCTACACCTTC.

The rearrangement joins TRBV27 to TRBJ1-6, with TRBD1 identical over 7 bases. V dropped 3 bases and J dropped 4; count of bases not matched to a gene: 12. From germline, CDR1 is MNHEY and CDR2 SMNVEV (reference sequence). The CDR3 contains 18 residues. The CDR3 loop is CASSFQNAPGQYNSPLHF. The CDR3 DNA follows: TGTGCCAGCAGTTTTCAGAACGCCCCGGGACAGTATAATTCACCCCTCCACTTT.

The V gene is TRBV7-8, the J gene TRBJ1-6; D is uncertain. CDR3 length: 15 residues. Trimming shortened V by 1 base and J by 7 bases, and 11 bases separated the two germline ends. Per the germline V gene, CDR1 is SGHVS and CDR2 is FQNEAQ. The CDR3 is CASSLDPLQNSPLHF. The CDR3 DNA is TGTGCCAGCAGCTTAGACCCCCTACAGAATTCACCCCTCCACTTT.